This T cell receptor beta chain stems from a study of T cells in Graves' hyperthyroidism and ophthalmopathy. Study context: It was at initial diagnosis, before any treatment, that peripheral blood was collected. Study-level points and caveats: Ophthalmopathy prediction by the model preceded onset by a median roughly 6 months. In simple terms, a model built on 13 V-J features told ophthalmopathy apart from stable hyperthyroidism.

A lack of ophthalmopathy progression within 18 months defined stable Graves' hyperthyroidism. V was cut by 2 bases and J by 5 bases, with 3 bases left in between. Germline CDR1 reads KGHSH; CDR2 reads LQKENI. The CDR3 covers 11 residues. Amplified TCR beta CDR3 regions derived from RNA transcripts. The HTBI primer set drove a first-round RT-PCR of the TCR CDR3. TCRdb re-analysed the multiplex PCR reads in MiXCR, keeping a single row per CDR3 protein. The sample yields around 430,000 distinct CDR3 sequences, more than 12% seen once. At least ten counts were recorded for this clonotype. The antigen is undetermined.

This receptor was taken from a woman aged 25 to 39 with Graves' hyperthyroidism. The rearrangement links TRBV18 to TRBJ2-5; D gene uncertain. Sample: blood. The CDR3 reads CASSPKETQYF. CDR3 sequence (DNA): TGTGCCAGCTCACCAAAGGAGACCCAGTACTTC.